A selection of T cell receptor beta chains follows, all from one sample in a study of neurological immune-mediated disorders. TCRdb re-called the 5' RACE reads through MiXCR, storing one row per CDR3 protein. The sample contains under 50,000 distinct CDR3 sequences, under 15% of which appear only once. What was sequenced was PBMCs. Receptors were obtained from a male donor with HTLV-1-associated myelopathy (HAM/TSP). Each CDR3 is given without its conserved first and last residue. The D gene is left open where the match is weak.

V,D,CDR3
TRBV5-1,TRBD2,ASSIFSGVFYNEQF
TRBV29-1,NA,SGGWGTEAF
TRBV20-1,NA,SVPPSTSTDTQY
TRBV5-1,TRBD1,ASSRDRSTDTQY
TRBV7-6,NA,ASSPRQKSAQY
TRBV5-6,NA,ASSSLRVGNQPQH
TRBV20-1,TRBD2,SGSGGIDTQY
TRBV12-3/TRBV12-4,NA,ASRPQTVNNEQF
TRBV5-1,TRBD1,ASSDGQGHTGELF
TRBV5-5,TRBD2,ASSSQPGLTTDTQY
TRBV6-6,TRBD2,ASSRPGLANYEQY
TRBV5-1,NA,ASSLESKTQY
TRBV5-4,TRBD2,ASSLGQRGSYEQY
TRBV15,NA,ATQGHHYEQY
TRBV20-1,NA,SARGTDPYNEQF
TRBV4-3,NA,ASSLSNGGRGYT
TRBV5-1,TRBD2,ASSLGLAGASQETQY
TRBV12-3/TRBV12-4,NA,ASSFETDTQY
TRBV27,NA,ASSLIGAPGNSPLH